The 27 T cell receptor beta chains below come from one sample, sequenced in a study of early T cells in non-severe SARS-CoV-2 infection. TCRdb fed the 5' RACE reads into MiXCR, producing one record per CDR3 protein. The table has 30,000 or so distinct CDR3 sequences, 5% to 6.5% seen once. The specimen was whole blood. The receptors come from an adult who was a healthcare worker with PCR-confirmed SARS-CoV-2 infection or an uninfected control (not recorded which).

At least ten counts were recorded for this clonotype. This chain joins TRBV28 and TRBJ1-2; 7 bases are a match to TRBD1. The germline gives CDR1 MDHEN, CDR2 SYDVKM. J lost 8 bases, V lost 2 bases, and 5 bases had no gene match. The CDR3 has 13 residues. CDR3 loop: CASSLEGARGYTF. In DNA form, the CDR3 reads TGTGCCAGCAGTTTAGAGGGGGCGCGCGGCTACACCTTC.

The table lists this clonotype with many counts. The V and J genes are TRBV19 and TRBJ2-4; weak D call: TRBD2 (6 bases). Germline CDR1 LNHDA, CDR2 SQIVND (reference sequence). V lost 5 bases, J lost 0 bases, and 8 bases lay in between. This CDR3 is built from 14 residues. This chain's CDR3 is CASSSGLAKNIQYF. The CDR3 bases are TGTGCCAGTAGTTCGGGACTAGCCAAAAACATTCAGTACTTC.

This clonotype has ten or more counts. The genes are TRBV3-1 and TRBJ1-1; the match to TRBD1 covers 7 bases. Germline V gene lookup returns CDR1 LGHDT and CDR2 YNNKEL (reference sequence). The CDR3 spans 14 residues. Trimming cost V 4 bases and J 7 bases; bases outside gene matches: 9. Written as DNA, the CDR3 is TGTGCCAGCAGCCCGAACAGGGGTACCCTTGAAGCTTTCTTT. Translation gives CASSPNRGTLEAFF.

This clonotype was detected ten times or more. The rearrangement uses TRBV6-2 or TRBV6-3 and TRBJ2-5, with 10 nucleotides matching TRBD2. The CDR3 runs 13 residues. V lost 7 bases and J lost 5; bases outside the gene matches: 4. CDR1 is MNHEY and CDR2 is SVGEGT in the germline V gene. The CDR3 region has the DNA TGTGCCAGCATAAGCGGGGGGGCGGAGACCCAGTACTTC. Its protein is CASISGGAETQYF.

This clonotype came up a few times. The rearrangement uses TRBV5-4 and TRBJ2-7, with TRBD1 matching 7 bases. CDR1 is SGHNT and CDR2 is YYREEE in the germline V gene (reference sequence). This CDR3 has 14 residues. The V and J ends lost 4 bases and 9 bases, in that order; junction bases with no gene match: 13. The CDR3 nucleotides read TGTGCCAGCAGCCGAGAGACAGGGTTGCAGGGGCAGTACTTC. Translating it yields CASSRETGLQGQYF.

This clonotype was counted between two and nine times. The V gene is TRBV3-2, the J gene TRBJ2-5; TRBD1 reflects the table's D call only, with no check against the DNA. TRBV3-2 is flagged as a pseudogene. This CDR3 contains 17 residues. The CDR3 DNA follows: TGTGCCAGCAGCACCCACACCCGGTTCGGGTCGGGAGAGACCCAGTACTTC. Residues: CASSTHTRFGSGETQYF.

V and J are TRBV6-6 and TRBJ2-1, with TRBD1 matching over 10 bases. J lost 4 bases, V lost 2 bases, and 8 bases had no gene match. Germline V lookup: CDR1 MNHNY, CDR2 SVGAGI (reference sequence). The CDR3 length is 17 residues. The CDR3 loop reads CASSYRKTGGAYNEQFF. CDR3 in DNA: TGTGCCAGCAGTTACCGAAAGACAGGGGGCGCATACAATGAGCAGTTCTTC.

Worth noting for this clonotype: Here the CDR3 omits its conserved ending phenylalanine or tryptophan, so a read error is the likely source. This chain uses TRBV7-9 with TRBJ1-2; D possibly corresponds to TRBD1 (5 bases). The V end was cut by 4 bases, the J end by 3 bases, with 15 bases between. This CDR3 is 15 amino acids long. From germline, CDR1 is SEHNR and CDR2 FQNEAQ (reference sequence). This CDR3 reads CASSYQTGAYYGYTI. CDR3 DNA: TGTGCCAGCAGCTACCAGACCGGGGCATACTATGGCTACACCATC.

The table lists this clonotype with many counts. This CDR3 reads CASSIGLGVLETQYF. For the CDR3, the DNA is TGTGCCAGTAGTATAGGACTTGGAGTCTTAGAGACCCAGTACTTC. The gene calls are TRBV19 and TRBJ2-5; D gene unclear. Trimming removed 1 base from V and 4 bases from J, with 13 bases in between. Germline lookup yields CDR1 LNHDA and CDR2 SQIVND (reference sequence). The CDR3 is 15 residues long. Filled out from reference TRBV19 and TRBJ2-5, the complete variable domain reads DGGITQSPKYLFRKEGQNVTLSCEQNLNHDAMYWYRQDPGQGLRLIYYSQIVNDFQKGDIAEGYSVSREKKESFPLTVTSAQKNPTAFYLCASSIGLGVLETQYFGPGTRLLVL.

The J gene is TRBJ2-1, the V gene TRBV28; D unclear. From germline, CDR1 is MDHEN and CDR2 SYDVKM. The CDR3 sequence is 15 residues long. Trimming took 5 bases from V and 0 from J, leaving 11 bases between them. The CDR3 sequence: CASSRTAPSYNEQFF. The CDR3 DNA reads TGTGCCAGCAGTCGAACGGCTCCCTCCTACAATGAGCAGTTCTTC. Based on the CDR3 plus reference TRBV28 and TRBJ2-1, the full variable domain is DVKVTQSSRYLVKRTGEKVFLECVQDMDHENMFWYRQDPGLGLRLIYFSYDVKMKEKGDIPEGYSVSREKKERFSLILESASTNQTSMYLCASSRTAPSYNEQFFGPGTRLTVL.

This clonotype was picked up many times. V is TRBV2 and J is TRBJ2-5; TRBD1 matches 7 bases. Germline CDR1 is SNHLY and CDR2 is FYNNEI. With V trimmed by 4 bases and J by 2 bases, 7 bases remained unmatched. CDR3 length equals 15 residues. CDR3 sequence (DNA): TGTGCCAGCAGTGCCGGGACAGCGAGACAAGAGACCCAGTACTTC. Amino acid sequence: CASSAGTARQETQYF.

V and J are TRBV7-2 and TRBJ1-3; the match to TRBD1 covers 7 bases. The length of the CDR3 is 15 residues. Germline CDR1 reads SGHTA; CDR2 reads FQGNSA. The ends lost 5 bases at V and 0 bases at J; junction bases unmatched: 4. In nucleotides, the CDR3 is TGTGCCAGCAGCGAGGGGGCTTCCTCTGGAAACACCATATATTTT. Encoded protein: CASSEGASSGNTIYF.

At least ten counts were recorded for this clonotype. The chain combines TRBV29-1 with TRBJ2-5; no clear D gene. Trimming removed 4 bases from V and 5 bases from J, with 5 bases in between. This CDR3 is 10 amino acids long. Per germline, CDR1 SQVTM and CDR2 ANQGSEA. The CDR3, as DNA: TGCAGCGTTGGAGGCGAGACCCAGTACTTC. It is translated as CSVGGETQYF.

This clonotype was found many times. The gene calls are TRBV18 and TRBJ2-7; D not resolved. This CDR3 region has 15 residues. The germline V gene has CDR1 KGHSH and CDR2 LQKENI. Trimming pared 2 bases from V and 0 bases from J, leaving 11 bases between. In DNA form, the CDR3 reads TGTGCCAGCTCACCAGGCGGCCTAAGCTCCTACGAGCAGTACTTC. Translation gives CASSPGGLSSYEQYF.

In this sample, this clonotype turned up many times. This sequence joins TRBV10-3 and TRBJ2-1; tentatively, D is TRBD1 or TRBD2 (5 bases each). Germline V gene sequence: CDR1 ENHRY, CDR2 SYGVKD. CDR3 length: 14 residues. V lost 8 bases, J lost 6 bases, and 17 bases lay in between. CDR3 sequence reads: CAIGLAEGVNEQFF. CDR3 DNA sequence: TGTGCCATCGGGCTAGCTGAAGGGGTCAATGAGCAGTTCTTC.

This clonotype was recorded at least ten times. The chain uses TRBV7-3 and TRBJ1-1, with a tentative D call TRBD1 (6 bases). Deletions cut 4 bases from V and 5 bases from J, with 14 bases between. The CDR3 has 14 residues. The germline gives CDR1 SGHTA, CDR2 FQGTGA. The CDR3 region has the DNA TGTGCCAGCAGCTCACAGGGAGGTCGGACTGAAGCTTTCTTT. It encodes CASSSQGGRTEAFF.

This clonotype was seen at least ten times. V usage is TRBV3-1 and J usage is TRBJ1-1, with D unresolved. V gave up 3 bases and J gave up 4 bases, with 15 bases separating them. The germline V gene encodes CDR1 LGHDT and CDR2 YNNKEL (reference sequence). The CDR3 has 15 residues. The CDR3 nucleotides read TGTGCCAGCAGCCAGTCTGGGCAGGCGAGCACTGAAGCTTTCTTT. Its translation: CASSQSGQASTEAFF. Combining the CDR3 with reference TRBV3-1 and TRBJ1-1 gives the whole variable domain DTAVSQTPKYLVTQMGNDKSIKCEQNLGHDTMYWYKQDSKKFLKIMFSYNNKELIINETVPNRFSPKSPDKAHLNLHINSLELGDSAVYFCASSQSGQASTEAFFGQGTRLTVV.

This clonotype was counted at least ten times. This sequence joins TRBV20-1 and TRBJ2-5; TRBD2 agrees at 7 bases. The CDR3 is 15 residues long. Germline loops: CDR1 DFQATT, CDR2 SNEGSKA (reference sequence). The V segment lost 3 bases and the J segment 4 bases; nucleotides outside the gene matches: 11. The CDR3: CSARAGEGSLETQYF. The DNA of the CDR3 is TGCAGTGCTAGGGCCGGGGAGGGCAGTCTAGAGACCCAGTACTTC.

V is TRBV2 and J is TRBJ2-1; 7 nucleotides align to TRBD1. The V gene end was trimmed by 9 bases and the J gene end by 1 base; junction bases not matched to a gene: 3. Germline V gene lookup returns CDR1 SNHLY and CDR2 FYNNEI. CDR3 length: 13 residues. CDR3 sequence (DNA): TGTGCCAGAGGGGGCTTTTCCTACAATGAGCAGTTCTTC. Its protein product is CARGGFSYNEQFF.

This clonotype appeared a few times. In DNA form, the CDR3 reads TGTGCCAGCTGGACAGGGGGGGCCTACAATGAGCAGTTCTTC. It is translated as CASWTGGAYNEQFF. This rearrangement joins TRBV28 to TRBJ2-1, with 10 bases matching TRBD1. The CDR3 loop spans 14 amino acids. Germline V gene lookup returns CDR1 MDHEN and CDR2 SYDVKM. V lost 8 bases to trimming and J lost 2 bases; unmatched junction nucleotides: 3. Supplemented by reference TRBV28 and TRBJ2-1, the full variable domain reads DVKVTQSSRYLVKRTGEKVFLECVQDMDHENMFWYRQDPGLGLRLIYFSYDVKMKEKGDIPEGYSVSREKKERFSLILESASTNQTSMYLCASWTGGAYNEQFFGPGTRLTVL.

Ten or more counts support this clonotype. The rearrangement joins TRBV5-1 to TRBJ1-6; weak D call: TRBD1 (5 bases). Germline V gene lookup returns CDR1 SGHRS and CDR2 YFSETQ. The CDR3 is 13 residues long. Trimming left V 7 bases short and J 6 bases short, with 11 bases between. The CDR3 coding sequence is TGCGCCAGCCGATATCAGGGTAATTCACCCCTCCACTTT. Translated: CASRYQGNSPLHF.

This rearrangement joins TRBV5-1 to TRBJ2-5; TRBD2 might be the D (7 bases). This CDR3 contains 15 residues. Germline values: CDR1 SGHRS, CDR2 YFSETQ. The V end lost 6 bases, the J end lost 2 bases, and 17 bases lay between the germline ends. The CDR3 region has the DNA TGCGCCAGCACCCGAGGGGGGGCTTATCAAGAGACCCAGTACTTC. This codes for CASTRGGAYQETQYF.

This clonotype showed up just a few times. This chain links TRBV7-6 with TRBJ2-7; TRBD1 might be the D (5 bases). V shed 5 bases and J shed 0 bases, with 8 bases lying between them. In germline, CDR1 is SGHVS, CDR2 FNYEAQ. The CDR3 sequence is 13 residues long. CDR3 amino acids: CASSPGHSYEQYF. CDR3 bases: TGTGCCAGCAGCCCAGGGCACTCCTACGAGCAGTACTTC.

This chain links TRBV7-2 with TRBJ2-1; a weak D match, TRBD2 (5 bases). Between the trimmed V and J ends, which lost 3 bases and 4 bases, there was a span of 10 bases. Germline CDR1 and CDR2: SGHTA and FQGNSA. There are 14 residues in the CDR3. The CDR3 is CASSFAREYNEQFF. The CDR3 coding sequence is TGTGCCAGCAGCTTCGCGAGGGAGTACAATGAGCAGTTCTTC.

In its sample, this clonotype is medium-sized. The chain combines TRBV7-2 with TRBJ2-1; TRBD2 might be the D (5 bases). The ends were cut back, 1 base at V and 0 bases at J, with 7 bases in the middle. CDR1 SGHTA and CDR2 FQGNSA come from the germline V gene. This CDR3 is 15 amino acids long. CDR3 bases: TGTGCCAGCAGCTTAGAGCGGAACTCCTACAATGAGCAGTTCTTC. Amino acid sequence: CASSLERNSYNEQFF.

Points on this clonotype: One base away lies a much larger clone, so this may be a sequencing read error. Because it lacks the conserved phenylalanine or tryptophan at the end, this CDR3 is likely a read error. The DNA is left out, because the CDR3 cannot be placed on it with certainty; the CDR3 is given as TCRdb lists it. This sequence joins TRBV21-1 and TRBJ1-1; the table names TRBD1, a call not compared with the DNA. TRBV21-1 is deemed a pseudogene. The length of the CDR3 is 13 amino acids, counting both ends. CDR3 protein: CASSQRPNTEAFS.

There are many counts of this clonotype. The CDR3 DNA is TGTGCCTGGAGTGTACGCAGCCAAGAGACCCAGTACTTC. It specifies CAWSVRSQETQYF. The V and J genes are TRBV30 and TRBJ2-5; D remains unclear. The CDR3 runs 13 residues. From germline, CDR1 is GTSNPN and CDR2 SVGIG (reference sequence). V was pared by 0 bases and J by 1 base, with 6 bases between.